The clone carrying this T cell receptor beta chain was detected only a few times. Extraction of RNA preceded its reverse transcription into cDNA, which served as the sequencing template. The table came from immunoSEQ multiplex PCR; TCRdb's copy has only in-frame clones and leaves some out. Of some 22,000 clones in the sample, 40% to 65% were seen once. Germline CDR1 is SGHRS and CDR2 is YFSETQ. V was trimmed by 10 bases and J by 6 bases, leaving 15 bases between them. This CDR3 has 12 residues. The data were obtained in a study of CD8+ T cells in alopecia areata. The sequence was obtained from a human donor with alopecia areata. The gene calls are TRBV5-1 and TRBJ2-3, with D perhaps matching TRBD2 (6 bases). Sequenced sample: NKG2D-high CD8+ T cells sorted from blood. CDR3 in amino acids: CASFERADTQYF. As DNA, the CDR3 is TGCGCCTCCTTTGAGCGGGCGGATACGCAGTATTTT.